The clone carrying this T cell receptor beta chain has a handful of counts. The antigen remains undetermined. This CDR3 comprises 18 residues. V lost 3 bases to trimming and J lost 0 bases; unmatched junction nucleotides: 11. Germline V gene data show CDR1 as SGHVS and CDR2 as FQNEAQ. The sample is drawn from a study of T cell repertoires in cytomegalovirus infection. Overall study results and limits: CMV carriers having the relevant HLA were flagged by cumulative public TCR beta family frequency.

TCRdb independently ran MiXCR on the reads; one entry per CDR3 protein. The table records about 740,000 distinct CDR3 sequences, 35% to 45% of them present only once. The V gene is TRBV7-8, the J gene TRBJ2-3; TRBD2 matches 8 bases. The sample was PBMCs. The receptor was derived from a human donor in good health (CMV status not recorded). Some clones in this sample may be carry-over from other donors' samples. In DNA, the CDR3 is TGTGCCAGCAGCTTGGACGCAGCGGGGGTAACTAGCACAGATACGCAGTATTTT. Protein: CASSLDAAGVTSTDTQYF.